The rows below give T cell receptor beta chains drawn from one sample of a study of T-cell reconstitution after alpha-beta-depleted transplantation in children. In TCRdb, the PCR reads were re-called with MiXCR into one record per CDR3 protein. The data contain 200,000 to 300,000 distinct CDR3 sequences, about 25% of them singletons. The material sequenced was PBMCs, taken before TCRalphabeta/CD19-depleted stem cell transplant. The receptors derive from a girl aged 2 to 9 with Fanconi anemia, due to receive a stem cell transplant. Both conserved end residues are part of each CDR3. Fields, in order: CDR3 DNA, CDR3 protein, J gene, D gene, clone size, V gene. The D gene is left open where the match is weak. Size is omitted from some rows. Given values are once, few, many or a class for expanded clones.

TGCAGTGTTGGGACAGGGAATCAGCCCCAGCATTTT,CSVGTGNQPQHF,TRBJ1-5,TRBD1,many,TRBV20-1
TGTGCCACCAGCAAACTTCCAGGGTCTCAGCCCCAGCATTTT,CATSKLPGSQPQHF,TRBJ1-5,-,-,TRBV15
TGTGCCAGCAGCCCCCGGAGACCGGGACAGGGAGATCAGCCCCAGCATTTT,CASSPRRPGQGDQPQHF,TRBJ1-5,-,-,TRBV21-1
TGTGCCAGCGTGGACTCGTTCGGGGATACGCAGTATTTT,CASVDSFGDTQYF,TRBJ2-3,-,many,TRBV27
TGTGCCAGCAGTTTGTTTCAGGGGGCAGATACGCAGTATTTT,CASSLFQGADTQYF,TRBJ2-3,TRBD1,-,TRBV12-3/TRBV12-4
TGCAGTGCTAGGAGGACACTCGAATCCGACGGGGAGACCCAGTACTTC,CSARRTLESDGETQYF,TRBJ2-5,-,-,TRBV20-1
TGCAGCGTTGAGTGGGGGGACAGTCTTCAAGAGACCCAGTACTTC,CSVEWGDSLQETQYF,TRBJ2-5,-,-,TRBV29-1
TGTGCCAGTATTGGGACAGGGGGCTTAGCCAAAAACATTCAGTACTTC,CASIGTGGLAKNIQYF,TRBJ2-4,TRBD1,few,TRBV2
TGTGCCAGCAGCTCCGGACAGGGCACAGATACGCAGTATTTT,CASSSGQGTDTQYF,TRBJ2-3,TRBD1,few,TRBV7-6
TGTACCAGCAGCTTATGGGATAGCGGGAGATGGCAGTTCTTC,CTSSLWDSGRWQFF,TRBJ2-1,TRBD2,-,TRBV7-2
TGTGCCAGCAGTGAATGGACGGAAGATTACAATGAGCAGTTCTTC,CASSEWTEDYNEQFF,TRBJ2-1,-,-,TRBV6-1
TGTGCCATCAGTGAGTCTAAGGGAGACAATGAGCAGTTCTTC,CAISESKGDNEQFF,TRBJ2-1,-,-,TRBV10-3
TGCAGCAGCGTTCCAAGCACAGATACGCAGTATTTT,CSSVPSTDTQYF,TRBJ2-3,-,many,TRBV29-1
TGCAGCCCTCTCGACCTCATGGGGACTGAAGCTTTCTTT,CSPLDLMGTEAFF,TRBJ1-1,-,-,TRBV29-1
TGCGCCAGCAGCCTCGCGGCCGGGACAGGGGCCACAGATACGCAGTATTTT,CASSLAAGTGATDTQYF,TRBJ2-3,TRBD1,-,TRBV5-1
TGTGCCAGCAGCTTAGAAGGCGTCAATGAGCAGTTCTTC,CASSLEGVNEQFF,TRBJ2-1,-,-,TRBV7-9
TGTGCCAGCAGCCCGCGGGGGGGATGGGGGTCGGGCACTGAAGCTTTCTTT,CASSPRGGWGSGTEAFF,TRBJ1-1,-,few,TRBV13
TGTGCCAGCAGCTTAAGGGACAACACAGATACGCAGTATTTT,CASSLRDNTDTQYF,TRBJ2-3,-,few,TRBV7-3
TGTGCCAGCAGCCAGCGGTTGGTCTACGAGCAGTACTTC,CASSQRLVYEQYF,TRBJ2-7,-,-,TRBV11-2
TGTGCCAGCAGTTACGAGCCAGGGACCTACGAGCAGTACTTC,CASSYEPGTYEQYF,TRBJ2-7,-,few,TRBV6-5
TGCAGTGCTACTTTATCTAATGAGCAGTTCTTC,CSATLSNEQFF,TRBJ2-1,-,-,TRBV20-1
TGTGCCAGCAGCCTTTTTTTCCGGGACAGGGCCGATACGCAGTATTTT,CASSLFFRDRADTQYF,TRBJ2-3,TRBD1,-,TRBV4-2
TGCAGCGTTCTTAGCGGGGGGGCCACGTCCTACAATGAGCAGTTCTTC,CSVLSGGATSYNEQFF,TRBJ2-1,TRBD2,once,TRBV29-1
TGCAGTGCTAGCCCAGGGACTAGCGGGAGGGGCACAGATACGCAGTATTTT,CSASPGTSGRGTDTQYF,TRBJ2-3,TRBD2,many,TRBV20-1
TGTGCCAGCAGGACGACAGGGGGCCGCACAGATACGCAGTATTTT,CASRTTGGRTDTQYF,TRBJ2-3,TRBD1,few,TRBV28
TGCGCCAGCAGTGACCTTGGGACAGGGGTAGATACGCAGTATTTT,CASSDLGTGVDTQYF,TRBJ2-3,TRBD1,-,TRBV10-1
TGTGCCAGCAGTCCTCTCTCCGGGACAGTTTACGAGCAGTACTTC,CASSPLSGTVYEQYF,TRBJ2-7,TRBD1,-,TRBV6-1
TGTGCCAGCAGGCTTCTAGCGGGGACGAACACCGGGGAGCTGTTTTTT,CASRLLAGTNTGELFF,TRBJ2-2,TRBD2,few,TRBV6-1
TGTGCCAGCAGCTTAGGTCGTCCAGGGCTCTATGGCTACACCTTC,CASSLGRPGLYGYTF,TRBJ1-2,-,many,TRBV7-2
TGTGCCAGCAGCCCGCCGTGGGCTGAAGCTTTCTTT,CASSPPWAEAFF,TRBJ1-1,-,many,TRBV7-2
TGCAGTGCTAGAGGCGGTAGTTCGGCCTATGAGCAGTTCTTC,CSARGGSSAYEQFF,TRBJ2-1,-,-,TRBV20-1
TGTGCCATCAGTGAGTCGAGAAGGGGAAGGACAGATACGCAGTATTTT,CAISESRRGRTDTQYF,TRBJ2-3,-,-,TRBV10-3
TGCGCCAGCAGCCAAGTTGCGTCGGGGCCCCAAGAGACCCAGTACTTC,CASSQVASGPQETQYF,TRBJ2-5,-,-,TRBV4-1
TGCAGTGCTAGTGTGTCATTTCTCTCCTACGAGCAGTACTTC,CSASVSFLSYEQYF,TRBJ2-7,-,many,TRBV20-1
TGCGCCAGTGTCGGGGAGTCCTACGAGCAGTACTTC,CASVGESYEQYF,TRBJ2-7,-,many,TRBV5-1
TGCGCCAGCAGTGAGCCTCACCATGGAGGTCACACAGGGGGCGGTGGAATGAACACTGAAGCTTTCTTT,CASSEPHHGGHTGGGGMNTEAFF,TRBJ1-1,TRBD1,-,TRBV10-1
TGTGCCAGCAGCCGACTCGAAGGACAGGGGGCAGCCTACGAGCAGTACTTC,CASSRLEGQGAAYEQYF,TRBJ2-7,TRBD1,-,TRBV7-9
TGTGCCACCAGCATGGGGCAGGGGGTAGGGGAGACCCAGTACTTC,CATSMGQGVGETQYF,TRBJ2-5,TRBD1,-,TRBV15
TGCAGTGCTAGGGACAGGGTTCGACCCGGGGTCACTGAAGCTTTCTTT,CSARDRVRPGVTEAFF,TRBJ1-1,TRBD1,once,TRBV20-1
TGTGCCAGCAGTGATCCGCTAGCGGGATATCAAGAGACCCAGTACTTC,CASSDPLAGYQETQYF,TRBJ2-5,TRBD2,-,TRBV2
TGCAGTGCTAGAGGGGCGGAGAGAGCTTTCTTT,CSARGAERAFF,TRBJ1-1,-,many,TRBV20-1
TGTGCCATCGAAGCGGGGGGCCAAGATACGCAGTATTTT,CAIEAGGQDTQYF,TRBJ2-3,TRBD2,-,TRBV10-3
TGTGCCAGTCAACCGTACGACTATGGCTACACCTTC,CASQPYDYGYTF,TRBJ1-2,-,few,TRBV28
TGTGCCAGCACTGACGGACGGTACAATCAGCCCCAGCATTTT,CASTDGRYNQPQHF,TRBJ1-5,-,many,TRBV28
TGTGCCAGCAGCGTAAATACAGTGTCCTACGAGCAGTACTTC,CASSVNTVSYEQYF,TRBJ2-7,-,many,TRBV9
TGTGCCAGCCACGACCTACTAGCGGGAGGGGCCGGGGAGCTGTTTTTT,CASHDLLAGGAGELFF,TRBJ2-2,TRBD2,few,TRBV27
TGCAGCGTTGAAGATGGGGACAGAGGGTACGAGCAGTACTTC,CSVEDGDRGYEQYF,TRBJ2-7,TRBD1,-,TRBV29-1